This TCR beta chain was found in a study of response to subunit inactivated influenza vaccine. Notes on the study in general: Each seasonal influenza vaccination, the authors suggested, recruits few new T cells.

TCRdb used MiXCR to reprocess the RT-PCR reads, holding one entry per CDR3 protein. Counted here are roughly 780,000 distinct CDR3 sequences, around 18% occurring once; the ten biggest clones make up roughly 11%. CDR1 and CDR2 (germline): SQVTM, ANQGSEA. CDR3 length: 16 amino acids. With 1 base clipped from V and 8 bases from J, the junction kept 14 bases outside the gene matches. This clonotype was observed a handful of times. Its antigen remains unidentified. The source of this sequence is a man aged 50 to 60 who received an inactivated influenza vaccine. This specimen consisted of PBMCs from blood, obtained 5 days after vaccination. The V call is TRBV29-1, the J call TRBJ1-2; 9 bases match TRBD1. The DNA for the CDR3 is TGCAGCGTTGAAGCCCCCACAGGGGGCGCGAGGAGGGGCTACACCTTC. Its translation is CSVEAPTGGARRGYTF.